Presented here are 9 T cell receptor beta chains from one specimen sequenced in a study of T cell repertoires in cytomegalovirus infection. What these receptors recognize is not known. TCRdb analysed the reads with MiXCR anew, one entry per CDR3 protein. The sample lists just over 450,000 distinct CDR3 sequences, about 39% occurring once. The material sequenced was cultured PBMCs, taken from culture after CMV antigen stimulation. These receptors all stem from a human donor in good health (CMV status not recorded). Some clones in this sample may be carry-over from other donors' samples.

The chain couples TRBV6-8 to TRBJ2-4; tentatively, D is TRBD2 (5 bases). The germline V gene encodes CDR1 MNHGY and CDR2 SAAAGT. The CDR3 covers 16 residues. The V end was cut by 7 bases, the J end by 3 bases, with 19 bases between. The DNA of the CDR3 is TGTGCCAGCACCCCTGAGGGCCCCCCGGGCAAAAACATTCAGTACTTC. It yields the protein CASTPEGPPGKNIQYF.

This clonotype was found once. The V and J genes are TRBV20-1 and TRBJ1-5; maybe TRBD1 (6 bases). This CDR3 comprises 15 residues. In germline, CDR1 is DFQATT, CDR2 SNEGSKA (reference sequence). The ends were cut back, 5 bases at V and 5 bases at J, with 19 bases in the middle. Here the CDR3 reads CSASRRGEHYQPQHF. CDR3 coding DNA: TGCAGTGCTTCCCGGAGGGGGGAGCATTATCAGCCCCAGCATTTT.

The V and J genes are TRBV7-6 and TRBJ2-4; 10 bases match TRBD2. Germline V lookup: CDR1 SGHVS, CDR2 FNYEAQ. The CDR3 runs to 16 residues. V shed 3 bases, J shed 2 bases, and the junction held 4 bases outside the gene matches. In nucleotides, the CDR3 is TGTGCCAGCAGCTTGGCTAGCGGGGGCACCAAAAACATTCAGTACTTC. Its protein is CASSLASGGTKNIQYF.

The chain uses TRBV12-3 or TRBV12-4 and TRBJ2-5; unclear D gene. Between the trimmed V and J ends, which lost 2 bases and 1 base, there was a span of 11 bases. The CDR3 has 15 amino acids. The CDR3 sequence is CASSLLGLLQETQYF. CDR3 bases: TGTGCCAGCAGTTTATTGGGCCTGCTCCAAGAGACCCAGTACTTC.

This chain uses TRBV19 with TRBJ1-5; perhaps TRBD1 as D (6 bases). In germline, CDR1 is LNHDA, CDR2 SQIVND (reference sequence). This CDR3 spans 16 amino acids. V was trimmed by 1 base and J by 5 bases, leaving 15 bases between them. CDR3 residues: CASSIGAMEGDQPQHF. CDR3 DNA sequence: TGTGCCAGTAGTATAGGAGCGATGGAGGGGGATCAGCCCCAGCATTTT.

This chain connects TRBV6-5 to TRBJ2-3; D remains ambiguous. With 5 bases removed from V and 0 bases from J, the gap between germline ends came to 12 bases. Germline V gene data show CDR1 as MNHEY and CDR2 as SVGAGI. The CDR3 consists of 15 residues. The CDR3 nucleotides read TGTGCCAGCAGTCGTCGGACGGCTAGCACAGATACGCAGTATTTT. This translates into CASSRRTASTDTQYF.

The gene calls are TRBV11-2 and TRBJ1-2; D gene uncertain. V was pared by 8 bases and J by 4 bases, with 17 bases between. Germline assignment: CDR1 SGHAT and CDR2 FQNNGV. The CDR3 extends over 14 amino acids. The CDR3 sequence: CASGSRTNLYGYTF. As DNA, the CDR3 is TGTGCCAGCGGCTCAAGGACTAACCTCTATGGCTACACCTTC.

This clonotype was found a few times. The chain joins TRBV12-3 or TRBV12-4 to TRBJ2-1, with a weak D call TRBD1 (6 bases). The CDR3 covers 14 residues. Trimming took off 6 bases at V and 11 bases at J, with 20 bases between the two ends. The CDR3, as DNA: TGTGCCAGCAGGCGTCTGGGTAGTGGGACAAAGCAGTTCTTC. It specifies CASRRLGSGTKQFF.

V gene TRBV4-1 combines with J gene TRBJ2-7; tentative D call: TRBD1 (6 bases). This CDR3 is 15 amino acids long. Germline CDR1 is MGHRA and CDR2 is YSYEKL. Trimming left V 0 bases short and J 2 bases short, with 11 bases between. The CDR3 DNA is TGCGCCAGCAGCCAAGAAGGGGGTTTTCCCTACGAGCAGTACTTC. As protein: CASSQEGGFPYEQYF.